These 25 T cell receptor beta chains were sequenced from one sample in a study of regulatory T cells in long-lasting Graves disease. Stated time point: newly diagnosed GD, antithyroid drugs for less than 3 months. Extracted PBMC RNA gave rise to the TCR library. Combining iRepertoire HTBI primers with Arm-PCR of CDR3 regions, the authors built TCR beta libraries. TCRdb reprocessed the multiplex PCR reads via MiXCR and lists one record per CDR3 protein. The sample has under 450,000 distinct CDR3 sequences, roughly 10% seen once; the top ten hold approximately 20%. The same data also went into a second study, on T cells in Graves' hyperthyroidism and ophthalmopathy.

Sequenced material: peripheral blood mononuclear cells (PBMCs), taken at new diagnosis, from a patient treated with antithyroid drugs. The receptors come from a woman under 30 with Graves disease.

The table lists this clonotype with many counts. The V gene is TRBV12-3 or TRBV12-4, the J gene TRBJ1-1, with 11 positions matching TRBD1. V gave up 3 bases and J gave up 4 bases; unmatched junction bases: 4. The CDR3 spans 15 residues. As DNA, the CDR3 is TGTGCCAGCAGTTTTTGGACAGGGGGCACCACTGAAGCTTTCTTT. As protein: CASSFWTGGTTEAFF.

The chain combines TRBV30 with TRBJ2-7, with a weak D call TRBD1 (6 bases). With 8 bases removed from V and 3 bases from J, the gap between germline ends came to 11 bases. CDR1 is GTSNPN, CDR2 SVGIG, per germline (reference sequence). This CDR3 spans 11 amino acids. The CDR3 spells CAATGFYEQYV. The DNA of the CDR3 is TGTGCCGCCACAGGGTTCTACGAGCAGTACGTC.

This clonotype was observed at least ten times. This chain uses TRBV3-1 with TRBJ1-6, with a weak D call TRBD1 (6 bases). The CDR3 loop spans 15 amino acids. The germline V gene has CDR1 LGHDT and CDR2 YNNKEL (reference sequence). Trimming cost V 3 bases and J 8 bases, with 14 bases left between them. CDR3 DNA: TGTGCCAGCAGCCAGGGGACACCAGGAGATTCACCCCTCCACTTT. It translates to CASSQGTPGDSPLHF.

This clonotype was detected only a few times. This rearrangement joins TRBV7-2 to TRBJ2-5; TRBD1 is a possible D gene (6 bases). The germline V gene has CDR1 SGHTA and CDR2 FQGNSA. Trimming cost V 4 bases and J 3 bases, with 9 bases left between them. The CDR3 length is 13 residues. The CDR3 DNA reads as TGTGCCAGCAGCTCGACAGGAGAAGAGACCCAGTACTTC. Amino acids: CASSSTGEETQYF.

This clonotype was detected many times. The rearrangement uses TRBV5-1 and TRBJ1-1, with TRBD1 as a possible D gene (6 bases). Germline CDR1 and CDR2: SGHRS and YFSETQ. V gave up 10 bases and J gave up 2 bases, with 18 bases separating them. This CDR3 region has 14 residues. The CDR3 is CACKGTLSNTEAFF. The CDR3 coding sequence is TGCGCCTGCAAGGGGACACTAAGCAACACTGAAGCTTTCTTT.

The sample holds many counts of this clonotype. This sequence joins TRBV9 and TRBJ2-7, with D uncertain. The CDR3 consists of 16 residues. Germline lookup yields CDR1 SGDLS and CDR2 YYNGEE. The V end was cut by 3 bases, the J end by 2 bases, with 18 bases between. CDR3 sequence reads: CASSDDHPPPPYEQYF. The CDR3 DNA reads TGTGCCAGCAGCGACGATCATCCCCCCCCCCCCTACGAGCAGTACTTC.

With regard to this clonotype: Since a far larger clone is one base different, this is likely a read error. The rearrangement uses TRBV7-9 and TRBJ2-1, with 10 bases lining up with TRBD2. Germline assignment: CDR1 SEHNR and CDR2 FQNEAQ (reference sequence). V shed 6 bases and J 9 bases; nucleotides not matched to a gene: 5. The CDR3 covers 13 residues. The CDR3 region has the DNA TGTGCCAGCAGAACCGGGACTAGCGCTGAGCAGTTCTTC. It yields the protein CASRTGTSAEQFF. The full variable domain, in which reference TRBV7-9 and TRBJ2-1 provide the parts outside the CDR3, is DTGVSQNPRHKITKRGQNVTFRCDPISEHNRLYWYRQTLGQGPEFLTYFQNEAQLEKSRLLSDRFSAERPKGSFSTLEIQRTEQGDSAMYLCASRTGTSAEQFFGPGTRLTVL.

The chain links TRBV18 to TRBJ1-2; D is undetermined. Trimming removed 6 bases from V and 4 bases from J, with 15 bases in between. The CDR3 has 14 amino acids. Germline V gene data show CDR1 as KGHSH and CDR2 as LQKENI. CDR3 coding DNA: TGTGCCAGCTCCCCCGAAGGCATGATCTATGGCTACACCTTC. Translation gives CASSPEGMIYGYTF.

This clonotype was recorded at least ten times. The gene calls are TRBV3-1 and TRBJ1-6, with D hard to call. The ends were cut back, 4 bases at V and 9 bases at J, with 19 bases in the middle. The CDR3 totals 16 residues. Germline V gene sequence: CDR1 LGHDT, CDR2 YNNKEL (reference sequence). CDR3 DNA: TGTGCCAGCAGCCCAGCGGTGAACAGCCGTGGTTCACCCCTCCACTTT. Protein product: CASSPAVNSRGSPLHF.

This clonotype was counted only a few times. This chain links TRBV18 with TRBJ2-3, with 13 bases fitting TRBD2. CDR1 and CDR2 from the germline V gene are KGHSH and LQKENI. J was trimmed by 3 bases and V by 4 bases; bases with no gene match: 4. CDR3 size: 16 residues. The CDR3 coding sequence is TGTGCCAGCTCACTTGGACTAGCGGGGGATACAGATACGCAGTATTTT. It is translated as CASSLGLAGDTDTQYF. Combining the CDR3 with reference TRBV18 and TRBJ2-3 gives the whole variable domain NAGVMQNPRHLVRRRGQEARLRCSPMKGHSHVYWYRQLPEEGLKFMVYLQKENIIDESGMPKERFSAEFPKEGPSILRIQQVVRGDSAAYFCASSLGLAGDTDTQYFGPGTRLTVL.

Worth noting for this clonotype: The junction differs from germline at one of its ends, possibly a read error. J is TRBJ2-3 and V is TRBV9, with a possible D match to TRBD1 (5 bases). This CDR3 contains 17 residues. CDR1 is SGDLS, CDR2 YYNGEE, per germline. The CDR3 region is CASGVKTGHDKEDTQYF. The CDR3 bases are TGTGCCAGCGGCGTAAAGACTGGACACGATAAAGAAGATACGCAGTATTTT.

This chain connects TRBV20-1 to TRBJ2-5, with 8 bases lining up with TRBD2. CDR1 is DFQATT and CDR2 is SNEGSKA in the germline V gene (reference sequence). The length of the CDR3 is 14 residues. With V trimmed by 4 bases and J by 5 bases, 9 bases remained unmatched. The CDR3 loop is CSATPGGGRETQYF. In nucleotides, the CDR3 is TGCAGTGCTACCCCCGGCGGGGGGCGGGAGACCCAGTACTTC.

This clonotype has only a few counts. V and J are TRBV20-1 and TRBJ2-3; TRBD1 matches 7 bases. V was pared by 5 bases and J by 5 bases, with 13 bases of the junction left unmatched. CDR1 is DFQATT and CDR2 is SNEGSKA in the germline V gene (reference sequence). The CDR3 has 15 residues. The DNA for the CDR3 is TGCAGTGCTTCAACAGGGGATGGAGCCCAAGATACGCAGTATTTT. Translated: CSASTGDGAQDTQYF.

In nucleotides, the CDR3 is TGCAGTGCTTCGCACCAGGGGGTGTTAGGGAATCAGCCCCAGCATTTT. It encodes CSASHQGVLGNQPQHF. V is TRBV20-1 and J is TRBJ1-5, with 7 bases lining up with TRBD1. This CDR3 contains 16 residues. Losses at the gene ends were 5 bases for V and 4 bases for J; bases not matched to a gene: 14. The V gene's germline CDR1 is DFQATT and CDR2 SNEGSKA (reference sequence).

This clonotype was observed many times. The V and J genes are TRBV29-1 and TRBJ2-7; tentative D call: TRBD1 (5 bases). The germline V gene has CDR1 SQVTM and CDR2 ANQGSEA. There are 15 residues in the CDR3. Trimming cost V 2 bases and J 2 bases, with 16 bases left between them. This chain's CDR3 is CSVEKDTSRPYEQYF. The CDR3, as DNA: TGCAGCGTTGAAAAGGACACTTCGAGACCCTACGAGCAGTACTTC.

This clonotype appeared a single time. This sequence joins TRBV6-4 and TRBJ2-1; D unresolved. With 5 bases removed from V and 4 bases from J, the gap between germline ends came to 9 bases. The germline V gene encodes CDR1 MRHNA and CDR2 SNTAGT. The CDR3 runs 13 residues. CDR3 sequence: CASSSGYYNEQFF. The CDR3 bases are TGTGCCAGCAGTAGTGGTTATTACAATGAGCAGTTCTTC.

This clonotype was seen many times. The chain carries TRBV3-1 and TRBJ1-1; 10 nucleotides match TRBD1. Germline V gives CDR1 LGHDT, CDR2 YNNKEL (reference sequence). The V and J ends lost 3 bases and 7 bases, in that order; junction bases with no gene match: 5. This CDR3 is 14 amino acids long. CDR3 in DNA: TGTGCCAGCAGCCAGGGGACAGGGGAGGGTGAAGCTTTCTTT. The encoded protein is CASSQGTGEGEAFF.

To note about this clonotype: Since a much larger clone is just one base distant, this may be a read error. The chain employs TRBV27 and TRBJ1-1; D is ambiguous. The germline CDR1 and CDR2 sequences are MNHEY and SMNVEV (reference sequence). This CDR3 has 13 residues. The CDR3 is CASSPSRADEALF. The CDR3 nucleotides are TGTGCCAGCAGTCCATCCAGAGCCGATGAAGCTCTCTTT.

This clonotype was counted once. Being one base from a much bigger clone, this may be a read error. J is TRBJ1-4 and V is TRBV15; 7 nucleotides match TRBD1. CDR1 LNHNV and CDR2 YYDKDF come from the germline V gene (reference sequence). The trim removed 5 bases at V and 4 bases at J, leaving 10 bases unmatched. This CDR3 region has 16 residues. In DNA, the CDR3 is TGTGCCACCAGCCCTGAGGGGGCAGGAGGTAATGAAAAACTGTTTTTT. Translated: CATSPEGAGGNEKLFF.

This clonotype has a count of ten or more. V gene TRBV11-2 combines with J gene TRBJ1-5; 10 bases map to TRBD1. The V segment lost 4 bases and the J segment 9 bases; nucleotides outside the gene matches: 9. Germline assignment: CDR1 SGHAT and CDR2 FQNNGV. This CDR3 contains 15 residues. CDR3 DNA: TGTGCCAGCAGCTCCCGGGACAGGGGAATGGGGCCCCAGCATTTT. Translation: CASSSRDRGMGPQHF.

The V call is TRBV20-1, the J call TRBJ2-1; 9 bases are shared with TRBD2. The CDR3 loop spans 15 amino acids. V shed 3 bases, J shed 4 bases, and the junction held 7 bases outside the gene matches. Germline CDR1 and CDR2: DFQATT and SNEGSKA (reference sequence). CDR3 nucleotides: TGCAGTGCTAGGCCTAGCGGGGATCCATACAATGAGCAGTTCTTC. This translates into CSARPSGDPYNEQFF.

This clonotype was observed a handful of times. Possible read error: a much larger clone is one base away. The CDR3 here is CAFLAPGTDGEQFF. CDR3 DNA sequence: TGTGCCTTCCTTGCCCCGGGGACCGACGGTGAGCAGTTCTTC. The chain joins TRBV7-9 to TRBJ2-5; D assignment may be TRBD1 or TRBD2 (5 bases each). The J call is in doubt because the DNA end fits TRBJ2-1 better. Germline CDR1 is SEHNR and CDR2 is FQNEAQ (reference sequence). This CDR3 has 14 residues.

At least ten counts were recorded for this clonotype. The chain recombines TRBV12-3 or TRBV12-4 with TRBJ2-6, with TRBD1 identical over 7 bases. V lost 3 bases to trimming and J lost 0 bases; unmatched junction nucleotides: 8. This CDR3 contains 18 residues. The CDR3 sequence: CASSFPGTVDSGANVLTF. The CDR3 DNA follows: TGTGCCAGCAGTTTCCCCGGGACAGTTGACTCTGGGGCCAACGTCCTGACTTTC.

Turning to this clonotype: One base away lies a much larger clone, so this may be a sequencing read error. This chain uses TRBV6-1 with TRBJ2-3; the match to TRBD1 covers 8 bases. The CDR3 has 15 residues. Germline V CDR1 and CDR2: MNHNS, SASEGT. The CDR3 DNA sequence: TGTGCCAGCGGTGAAGCGCAGGGGGCCACAGATACGCAGTATTTT. It encodes CASGEAQGATDTQYF.

In this sample, this clonotype turned up many times. This chain joins TRBV28 and TRBJ1-2, with 8 bases aligning to TRBD1. The germline gives CDR1 MDHEN, CDR2 SYDVKM. The CDR3 covers 17 residues. V was clipped by 7 bases and J by 3 bases; unmatched bases: 16. The CDR3 nucleotides are TGTGCCAGCATCGGAAGTTGGGGACAGGAACGTGACTATGGCTACACCTTC. Translated: CASIGSWGQERDYGYTF.